This TCR beta chain emerged from a study of shared clonotypes between healthy human individuals. Deletions cut 8 bases from V and 4 bases from J, with 20 bases between. CDR1 and CDR2 (germline): KGHSH, LQKENI. The CDR3 loop spans 15 amino acids. Using immunoSEQ multiplex PCR, the repertoire was profiled, and TCRdb retains in-frame clones only, with some absent. Altogether over a million clones are present, about 80% being singletons, with the ten largest covering around 0.61%. The chain links TRBV18 to TRBJ1-2, with D possibly matching TRBD1 (5 bases). This TCR derives from a man aged 18 to 35 in good health. Some clones in this sample may be carry-over from other donors' samples. The material sequenced was memory CD4+ T cells from PBMCs. The subset was: CD45RA-negative fraction. CDR3 amino acids: CASQESGGNPYGYTF. The CDR3 DNA sequence: TGTGCCAGCCAAGAAAGCGGGGGGAATCCCTATGGCTACACCTTC.